The 13 T cell receptor beta chains in this list originate from one sample, sequenced in a study of T-cell reconstitution after alpha-beta-depleted transplantation in children. Unique molecular identifiers were incorporated when the TCRbeta library was constructed. TCRdb processed the PCR reads anew with MiXCR; each CDR3 protein has one entry. The sample lists some 600,000 distinct CDR3 sequences, 10% to 15% occurring once. Sequenced here: PBMCs, mostly from graft donor cells, sampled 360 days after TCRalphabeta/CD19-depleted stem cell transplant. The origin of the receptors is a male patient under 18 who had a stem cell transplant for acute myeloid leukemia, so the T cells may come from the graft donor.

This clonotype was recorded at least ten times. J is TRBJ2-7 and V is TRBV29-1; D possibly corresponds to TRBD1 (6 bases). Germline assignment: CDR1 SQVTM and CDR2 ANQGSEA. The CDR3 consists of 15 residues. Trimming removed 4 bases at V and 7 bases at J, with 23 bases between. CDR3 nucleotides: TGCAGCGTTGCCCCCACAGGGATTGTTTCAAGGGAGCAGTACTTC. Amino acid sequence: CSVAPTGIVSREQYF.

The chain uses TRBV12-3 or TRBV12-4 and TRBJ2-7, with 9 bases matching TRBD1. This CDR3 has 14 amino acids. The ends lost 5 bases at V and 2 bases at J; junction bases unmatched: 4. In nucleotides, the CDR3 is TGTGCCAGCAGTAACGGACAGGGGCCCTACGAGCAGTACTTC. This codes for CASSNGQGPYEQYF.

This clonotype was seen many times. The V gene is TRBV24-1, the J gene TRBJ2-1; D possibly uses TRBD1 or TRBD2 (5 bases each). The germline V gene encodes CDR1 KGHDR and CDR2 SFDVKD. V lost 3 bases and J 10 bases, leaving 18 bases between the germline ends. The CDR3 covers 15 residues. The CDR3 nucleotides are TGTGCCACCAGTGATCTATTCCGGGGCCGTGAAGAGCAGTTCTTC. Residues: CATSDLFRGREEQFF.

This clonotype was recorded at least ten times. The CDR3 DNA reads TGTGCCAGCAGTGAGGTTCTCCCAGGGGCCAATGAGCAGTTCTTC. Amino acids: CASSEVLPGANEQFF. The rearrangement uses TRBV2 and TRBJ2-1; tentative D call: TRBD1 (6 bases). V shed 3 bases and J shed 6 bases, with 15 bases lying between them. The CDR3 is made up of 15 amino acids. In germline, CDR1 is SNHLY, CDR2 FYNNEI.

Ten or more counts support this clonotype. The CDR3 here is CASSVVGGRVSSSYNEQFF. The CDR3 bases are TGTGCCAGCAGCGTAGTGGGAGGGAGGGTTAGCAGCTCCTACAATGAGCAGTTCTTC. V is TRBV9 and J is TRBJ2-1; 7 bases are shared with TRBD2. The CDR3 is 19 residues long. V shed 0 bases and J 0 bases; nucleotides not matched to a gene: 12. Germline assignment: CDR1 SGDLS and CDR2 YYNGEE.

The chain uses TRBV20-1 and TRBJ2-7; D is tentatively TRBD1 or TRBD2 (6 bases each). Germline CDR1 is DFQATT and CDR2 is SNEGSKA (reference sequence). CDR3 length equals 13 residues. This CDR3 is CSTLGGNTYEQYF. The CDR3 nucleotides read TGCAGCACACTAGGGGGGAACACCTACGAGCAGTACTTC.

This chain uses TRBV28 with TRBJ2-1; D call uncertain. CDR1 and CDR2 from the germline V gene are MDHEN and SYDVKM. V dropped 3 bases and J dropped 4 bases, with 13 bases sitting between them. CDR3 size: 15 residues. Here the CDR3 reads CASSLIDRLYNEQFF. Here the CDR3 DNA reads TGTGCCAGCAGTTTGATTGACCGATTATACAATGAGCAGTTCTTC.

This clonotype has just a few counts. This rearrangement joins TRBV5-1 to TRBJ1-6, with D possibly matching TRBD1 (5 bases). Germline CDR1 reads SGHRS; CDR2 reads YFSETQ. This CDR3 contains 13 residues. Between the trimmed V and J ends, which lost 3 bases and 9 bases, there was a span of 10 bases. CDR3 protein: CASSSGPGSPLHF. DNA of the CDR3: TGCGCCAGCAGCTCGGGACCAGGTTCACCCCTCCACTTT.

In its sample, this clonotype was seen many times. J is TRBJ1-2 and V is TRBV9; the match to TRBD1 covers 7 bases. The CDR3 consists of 14 residues. Germline CDR1 is SGDLS and CDR2 is YYNGEE. The V and J ends lost 0 bases and 5 bases, in that order; junction bases with no gene match: 4. CDR3 sequence: CASSVDRGGYGYTF. As DNA, the CDR3 is TGTGCCAGCAGCGTAGACAGGGGTGGATATGGCTACACCTTC.

This clonotype was detected ten times or more. This chain joins TRBV12-3 or TRBV12-4 and TRBJ2-1; D gene uncertain. The CDR3 extends over 11 amino acids. V lost 4 bases and J 8 bases, leaving 6 bases between the germline ends. In DNA form, the CDR3 reads TGTGCCAGCAGTTACTTAGATGAGCAGTTCTTC. Translating gives CASSYLDEQFF.

V gene TRBV20-1 combines with J gene TRBJ2-7; 10 nucleotides match TRBD2. The CDR3 loop spans 17 amino acids. The trim removed 0 bases at V and 3 bases at J, leaving 11 bases unmatched. From germline, CDR1 is DFQATT and CDR2 SNEGSKA (reference sequence). The CDR3 spells CSARDRSGRAPYYEQYF. CDR3 coding DNA: TGCAGTGCTAGAGATCGCAGCGGGAGGGCCCCCTACTACGAGCAGTACTTC.

This clonotype has just a few counts. The gene calls are TRBV27 and TRBJ2-7; D unclear. Germline CDR1 and CDR2: MNHEY and SMNVEV (reference sequence). The CDR3 consists of 12 residues. V gave up 6 bases and J gave up 2 bases, with 8 bases separating them. The CDR3: CASRAFTYEQYF. CDR3 nucleotide sequence: TGTGCCAGCAGGGCCTTTACCTACGAGCAGTACTTC.

The chain combines TRBV15 with TRBJ2-2, with D hard to call. The CDR3 sequence is 15 residues long. V was pared by 5 bases and J by 2 bases, with 12 bases between. Germline V gene sequence: CDR1 LNHNV, CDR2 YYDKDF (reference sequence). CDR3 amino acids: CATSPIRPNTGELFF. CDR3 nucleotide sequence: TGTGCCACCAGCCCGATAAGGCCCAACACCGGGGAGCTGTTTTTT.